Each of the 5 T cell receptor beta chains below was sequenced from the same sample in a study of blood T cell repertoires in COVID-19. Method: immunoSEQ multiplex PCR; TCRdb's copy keeps in-frame clones and lacks some. The data hold 150,000 to 250,000 clones, with roughly 77% observed a single time. Sequencing was performed on peripheral blood. Every receptor here comes from a woman aged 40-49 years with COVID-19, enrolled during active disease.

V gene TRBV7-6 combines with J gene TRBJ1-6; 7 bases map to TRBD1. This CDR3 has 15 residues. J lost 10 bases, V lost 4 bases, and 10 bases had no gene match. Germline loops: CDR1 SGHVS, CDR2 FNYEAQ. CDR3 amino acids: CASSYRTGGRSPLHF. In DNA, the CDR3 is TGTGCCAGCAGCTACCGGACAGGCGGACGGTCACCCCTCCACTTT. Full variable domain (rest looked up from reference TRBV7-6 and TRBJ1-6): GAGVSQSPRYKVTKRGQDVALRCDPISGHVSLYWYRQALGQGPEFLTYFNYEAQQDKSGLPNDRFSAERPEGSISTLTIQRTEQRDSAMYRCASSYRTGGRSPLHFGNGTRLTVT.

The chain joins TRBV2 to TRBJ2-3; tentative D call: TRBD2 (5 bases). V lost 3 bases, J lost 0 bases, and 10 bases lay in between. Germline CDR1 reads SNHLY; CDR2 reads FYNNEI. The CDR3 runs 15 residues. The CDR3 loop is CASSEVGVSTDTQYF. The CDR3, as DNA: TGTGCCAGCAGTGAGGTCGGGGTTAGCACAGATACGCAGTATTTT.

V gene TRBV10-1 combines with J gene TRBJ2-3; 11 bases align to TRBD2. The CDR3 is 15 residues long. Germline V lookup: CDR1 WNHNN, CDR2 SYGVQD (reference sequence). V was clipped by 6 bases and J by 6 bases; unmatched bases: 8. The CDR3 DNA reads as TGCGCCAGCAGCATAACTAGCGGGAGCTCCGATACGCAGTATTTT. It translates to CASSITSGSSDTQYF.

The gene calls are TRBV7-3 and TRBJ2-7, with 12 nucleotides matching TRBD2. Germline V gene data show CDR1 as SGHTA and CDR2 as FQGTGA. This CDR3 contains 16 residues. V was clipped by 1 base and J by 5 bases; unmatched bases: 6. The CDR3 DNA is TGTGCCAGCAGCTTAATAGGGCGGACTAGCGGGGACGAGCAGTACTTC. Its translation is CASSLIGRTSGDEQYF. The entire variable domain, with the rest obtained from reference TRBV7-3 and TRBJ2-7, is as follows: GAGVSQTPSNKVTEKGKYVELRCDPISGHTALYWYRQSLGQGPEFLIYFQGTGAADDSGLPNDRFFAVRPEGSVSTLKIQRTERGDSAVYLCASSLIGRTSGDEQYFGPGTRLTVT.

V gene TRBV18 combines with J gene TRBJ1-4, with a weak D call TRBD1 (5 bases). The CDR3 consists of 13 residues. The V end was cut by 1 base, the J end by 8 bases, with 8 bases between. Germline CDR1 is KGHSH and CDR2 is LQKENI. CDR3 nucleotide sequence: TGTGCCAGCTCACCACACCAGGGCGAAAAACTGTTTTTT. Protein sequence: CASSPHQGEKLFF.